This T cell receptor (beta chain) is from a study of blood T cell repertoires in COVID-19. Clones were read by immunoSEQ multiplex PCR, and TCRdb kept only the in-frame ones, dropping some. This sample carries some 94,000 clones, 80% to 90% of them seen once, and the ten largest clones take over 0.95%. The TCR comes from a human donor in a cohort sampled during active COVID-19. The sample was peripheral blood.

CDR3 residues: CASRTGSGYGYTF. DNA for the CDR3: TGTGCCAGCAGGACAGGGTCAGGCTATGGCTACACCTTC. This sequence joins TRBV2 and TRBJ1-2; TRBD1 agrees at 7 bases. CDR1 is SNHLY, CDR2 FYNNEI, per germline. Trimming at V came to 6 bases and at J to 4 bases, leaving 5 bases not matched to a gene. CDR3 length equals 13 residues.